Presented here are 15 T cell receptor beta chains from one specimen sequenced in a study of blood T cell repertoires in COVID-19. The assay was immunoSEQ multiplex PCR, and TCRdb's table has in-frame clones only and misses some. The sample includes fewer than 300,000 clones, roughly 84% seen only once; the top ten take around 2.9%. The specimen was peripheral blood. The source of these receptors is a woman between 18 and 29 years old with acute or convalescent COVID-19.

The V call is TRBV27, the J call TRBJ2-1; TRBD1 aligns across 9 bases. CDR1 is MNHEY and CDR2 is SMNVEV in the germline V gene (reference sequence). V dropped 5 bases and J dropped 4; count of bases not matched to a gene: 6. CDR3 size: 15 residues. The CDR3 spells CASSPDRGPYNEQFF. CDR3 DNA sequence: TGTGCCAGCAGTCCGGACAGGGGCCCTTACAATGAGCAGTTCTTC.

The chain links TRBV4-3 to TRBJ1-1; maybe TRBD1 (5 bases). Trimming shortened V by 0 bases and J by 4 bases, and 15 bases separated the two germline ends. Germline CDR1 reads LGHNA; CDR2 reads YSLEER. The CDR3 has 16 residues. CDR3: CASSQDSLAGSTEAFF. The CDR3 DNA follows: TGCGCCAGCAGCCAAGATTCCCTGGCAGGGTCCACTGAAGCTTTCTTT.

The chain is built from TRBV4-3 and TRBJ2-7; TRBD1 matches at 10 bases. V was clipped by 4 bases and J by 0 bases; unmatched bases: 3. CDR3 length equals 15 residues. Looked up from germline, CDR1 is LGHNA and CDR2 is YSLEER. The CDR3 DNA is TGCGCCAGCAGCCCCGGGACAGGGGTCTCCTACGAGCAGTACTTC. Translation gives CASSPGTGVSYEQYF.

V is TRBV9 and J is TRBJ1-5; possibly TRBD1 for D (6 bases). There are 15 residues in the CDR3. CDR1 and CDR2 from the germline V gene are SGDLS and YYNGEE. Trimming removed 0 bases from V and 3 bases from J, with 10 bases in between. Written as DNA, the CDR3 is TGTGCCAGCAGCGTAGAAGGGGGTGCCAATCAGCCCCAGCATTTT. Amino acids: CASSVEGGANQPQHF.

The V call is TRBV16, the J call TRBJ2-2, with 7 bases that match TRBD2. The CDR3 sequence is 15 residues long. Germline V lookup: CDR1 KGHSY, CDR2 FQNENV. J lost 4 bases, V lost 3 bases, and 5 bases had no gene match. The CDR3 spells CASSQTSPSTGELFF. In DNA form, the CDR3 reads TGTGCCAGCAGCCAGACTAGCCCAAGCACCGGGGAGCTGTTTTTT.

DNA for the CDR3: TGTGCCAGCAGTTACCGTCAGGGAGAAGCTTTCTTT. Protein sequence: CASSYRQGEAFF. The V and J genes are TRBV6-5 and TRBJ1-1; the D gene is possibly TRBD1 (5 bases). Trimming pared 2 bases from V and 8 bases from J, leaving 9 bases between. CDR3 length: 12 residues. The germline gives CDR1 MNHEY, CDR2 SVGAGI.

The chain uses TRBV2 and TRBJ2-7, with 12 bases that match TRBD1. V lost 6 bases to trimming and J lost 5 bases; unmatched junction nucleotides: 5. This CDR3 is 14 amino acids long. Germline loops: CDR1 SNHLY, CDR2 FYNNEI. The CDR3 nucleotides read TGTGCCAGCAGAGGGGGACAGGGGGCGAACGAGCAGTACTTC. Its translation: CASRGGQGANEQYF.

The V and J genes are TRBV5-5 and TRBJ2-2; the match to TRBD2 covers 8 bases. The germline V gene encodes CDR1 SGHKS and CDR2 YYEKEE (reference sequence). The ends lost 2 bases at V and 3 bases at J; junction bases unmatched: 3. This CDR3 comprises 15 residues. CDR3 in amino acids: CASSFSGEHTGELFF. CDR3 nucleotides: TGTGCCAGCAGCTTTAGCGGGGAGCACACCGGGGAGCTGTTTTTT.

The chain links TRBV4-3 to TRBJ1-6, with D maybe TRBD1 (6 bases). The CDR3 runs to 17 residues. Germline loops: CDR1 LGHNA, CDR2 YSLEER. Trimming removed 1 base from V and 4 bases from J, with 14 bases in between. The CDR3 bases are TGCGCCAGCAGCCAAGCCCTCCCGCAGGGGTATAATTCACCCCTCCACTTT. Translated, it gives CASSQALPQGYNSPLHF.

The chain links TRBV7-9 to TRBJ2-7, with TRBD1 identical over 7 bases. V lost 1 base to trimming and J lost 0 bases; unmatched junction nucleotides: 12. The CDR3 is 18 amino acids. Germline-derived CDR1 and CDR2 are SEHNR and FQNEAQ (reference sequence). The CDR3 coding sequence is TGTGCCAGCAGCTTAGTTTCTGGACAGGTCACGAGCTCCTACGAGCAGTACTTC. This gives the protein CASSLVSGQVTSSYEQYF.

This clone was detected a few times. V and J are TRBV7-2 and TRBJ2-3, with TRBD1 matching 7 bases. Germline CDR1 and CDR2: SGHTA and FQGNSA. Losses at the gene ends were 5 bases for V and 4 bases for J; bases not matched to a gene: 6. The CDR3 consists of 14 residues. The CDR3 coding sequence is TGTGCCAGCAGCGCGATGACAGGGTCAGATACGCAGTATTTT. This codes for CASSAMTGSDTQYF.

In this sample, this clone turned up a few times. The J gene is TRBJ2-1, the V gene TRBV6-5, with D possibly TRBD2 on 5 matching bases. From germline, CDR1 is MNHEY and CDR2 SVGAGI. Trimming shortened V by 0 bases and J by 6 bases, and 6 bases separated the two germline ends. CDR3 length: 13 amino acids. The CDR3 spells CASSYSTSNEQFF. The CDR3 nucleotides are TGTGCCAGCAGTTACTCCACTAGCAATGAGCAGTTCTTC.

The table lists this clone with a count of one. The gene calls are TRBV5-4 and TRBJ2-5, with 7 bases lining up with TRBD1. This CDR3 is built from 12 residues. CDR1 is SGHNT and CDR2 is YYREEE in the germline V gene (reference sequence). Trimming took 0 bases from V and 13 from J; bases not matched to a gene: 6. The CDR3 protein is CASSLDRGSLYF. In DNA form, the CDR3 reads TGTGCCAGCAGCTTGGACAGGGGCAGTCTGTACTTC.

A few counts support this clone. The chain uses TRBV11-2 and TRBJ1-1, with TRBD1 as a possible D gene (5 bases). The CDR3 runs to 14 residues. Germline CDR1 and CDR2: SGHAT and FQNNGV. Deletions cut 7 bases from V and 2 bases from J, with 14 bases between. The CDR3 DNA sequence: TGTGCCAGCACCAAGACAGCAGCTAACACTGAAGCTTTCTTT. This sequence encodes CASTKTAANTEAFF.

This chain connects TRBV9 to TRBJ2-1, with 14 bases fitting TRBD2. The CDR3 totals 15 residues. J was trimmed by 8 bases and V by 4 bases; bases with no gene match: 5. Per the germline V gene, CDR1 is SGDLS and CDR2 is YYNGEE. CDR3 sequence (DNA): TGTGCCAGCAGCCTGACTAGCGGGAGGGCCGATGAGCAGTTCTTC. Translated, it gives CASSLTSGRADEQFF.